A selection of T cell receptor beta chains follows, all from one sample in a study of beta chain features in type 1 diabetes. Clones were read by immunoSEQ multiplex PCR, and TCRdb kept only the in-frame ones, dropping some. The sample has around 240,000 clones, roughly two thirds seen once. Material: naive CD4+ T cells from blood. These receptors originate from a man aged 25-45 years in good health. Each CDR3 is given with its conserved first and last residue. The order of the fields is CDR3 protein, J gene, V gene, CDR3 length.

CASSLVGQPVQFF,TRBJ2-1,TRBV7-9,13
CAWSAPWDRVSYEQYF,TRBJ2-7,TRBV30,16
CAWRLGANTEAFF,TRBJ1-1,TRBV30,13
CASSPSGVRQETQYF,TRBJ2-5,TRBV7-9,15
CAWTRKAPYEQYF,TRBJ2-7,TRBV30,13
CAWSTRTNEKLFF,TRBJ1-4,TRBV30,13
CATSRPYETQYF,TRBJ2-5,TRBV15,12
CAWSVGQLSNQPQHF,TRBJ1-5,TRBV30,15
CATRSAGGPIYEQYF,TRBJ2-7,TRBV28,15
CASSLGDGLAVVEDEQFF,TRBJ2-1,TRBV4-2,18
CATLPERGRGSYEQYF,TRBJ2-7,TRBV27,16
CAMREDLYNEQFF,TRBJ2-1,TRBV10-3,13
CASSTWEGRTDTQYF,TRBJ2-3,TRBV7-2,15
CACYRASRSGDTQYF,TRBJ2-3,TRBV30,15
CSVEWTGGFADTQYF,TRBJ2-3,TRBV29-1,15
CSALGGEGEKLFF,TRBJ1-4,TRBV29-1,13
CASSSTSGSTDTQYF,TRBJ2-3,TRBV13,15
CASSLATGKPYNEQFF,TRBJ2-1,TRBV11-2,16
CSVEEVRNTGELFF,TRBJ2-2,TRBV29-1,14
CASSIVPGVGTEAFF,TRBJ1-1,TRBV19,15
CASSSRGNEQYF,TRBJ2-7,TRBV2,12
CASSVVGGSYNEQFF,TRBJ2-1,TRBV9,15
CASSAQMDSPLHF,TRBJ1-6,TRBV2,13
CAWSSYYEQYF,TRBJ2-7,TRBV30,11
CASSPGQQLQETQYF,TRBJ2-5,TRBV18,15
CAWTAAYPSYEQYF,.,TRBV30,14
CAWVGTTRGTYGYTF,TRBJ1-2,TRBV30,15
CASSYSIGEQYF,TRBJ2-7,TRBV6-5,12
CAWSRLSGRADTQYF,TRBJ2-3,TRBV30,15
CSPQRDTEAFF,TRBJ1-1,TRBV29-1,11
CASSFVGLAGGPNEQFF,TRBJ2-1,TRBV7-2,17
CSARRGPYNEQFF,TRBJ2-1,TRBV29-1,13
CASSSGQSGANVLTF,TRBJ2-6,TRBV7-7,15
CASRAGARDNEQFF,TRBJ2-1,TRBV2,14
CASSLGQRNEQFF,TRBJ2-1,TRBV7-9,13
CASRTGATYEQYF,TRBJ2-7,TRBV2,13
CASSLGQGEYQYF,TRBJ2-4,TRBV5-1,13
CASSPSTGAPYEQYF,TRBJ2-7,TRBV18,15
CAISGTGGPDTQYF,TRBJ2-3,TRBV10-3,14
CAWSPRVNQPQHF,TRBJ1-5,TRBV30,13
CASRGDLLTEAFF,TRBJ1-1,TRBV7-2,13
CASSPQRLAGVDEQFF,TRBJ2-1,TRBV7-9,16
CASTLGGESYGYTF,TRBJ1-2,TRBV9,14
CASSPGLGNGANVLTF,TRBJ2-6,TRBV5-1,16
CSVETSFSYNEQFF,TRBJ2-1,TRBV29-1,14
CASSLAGGTDTQYF,TRBJ2-3,TRBV25-1,14
CASSRQGYEQYF,TRBJ2-7,TRBV6-5,12
CSVDTGANVLTF,TRBJ2-6,TRBV29-1,12
CRRKGTSGRGEQFF,TRBJ2-1,TRBV29-1,14
CSVESGQGDF,TRBJ2-5,TRBV29-1,10
CAWSGTSVDEQYF,TRBJ2-7,TRBV30,13
CASRDGSNLYSNQPQHF,TRBJ1-5,TRBV2,17
CSVPGQERYGYTF,TRBJ1-2,TRBV29-1,13
CAWRLRDYEQYF,TRBJ2-7,TRBV30,12
CSAPVAETQYF,TRBJ2-5,TRBV20-1,11
CAWSEWGLADTDTQYF,TRBJ2-3,TRBV30,16